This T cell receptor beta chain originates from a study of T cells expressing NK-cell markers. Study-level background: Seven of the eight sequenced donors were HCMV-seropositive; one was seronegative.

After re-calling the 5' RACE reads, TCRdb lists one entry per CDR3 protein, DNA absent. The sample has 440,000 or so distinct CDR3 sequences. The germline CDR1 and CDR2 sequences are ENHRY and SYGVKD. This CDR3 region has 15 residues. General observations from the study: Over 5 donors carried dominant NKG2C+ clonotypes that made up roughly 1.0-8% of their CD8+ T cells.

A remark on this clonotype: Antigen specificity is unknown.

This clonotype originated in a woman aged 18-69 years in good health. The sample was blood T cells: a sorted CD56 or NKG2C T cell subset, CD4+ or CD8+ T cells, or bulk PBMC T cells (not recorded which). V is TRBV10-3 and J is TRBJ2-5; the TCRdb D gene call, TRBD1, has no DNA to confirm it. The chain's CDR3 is CAISEVQGAQETQYF.